This is a list of T cell receptor beta chains from one sample in a study of long-term antiretroviral therapy in people with HIV. TCRdb's table, derived via immunoSEQ multiplex PCR, lists solely in-frame clones and lacks some. The sample includes tens of thousands of clones, around 82% of them seen just once. The material was unsorted PBMCs, obtained 0.3 years after starting antiretroviral therapy. These receptors all stem from a young man with HIV. The CDR3 runs from the conserved cysteine through the conserved F or W. D genes are given only for firm matches. The size field is filled for only some rows; it gives once, few, many or a size class.

clone_size: .; v_call: TRBV10-3; j_call: TRBJ2-7; d_call: .; cdr3_aa: CAISESAGSYEQYF; cdr3_nt: TGTGCCATCAGTGAGTCGGCAGGTTCCTACGAGCAGTACTTC
clone_size: few; v_call: TRBV6-1; j_call: TRBJ1-1; d_call: .; cdr3_aa: CASSEGNEDTEAFF; cdr3_nt: TGTGCCAGCAGTGAGGGGAATGAGGACACTGAAGCTTTCTTT
clone_size: .; v_call: TRBV9; j_call: TRBJ1-6; d_call: .; cdr3_aa: CASSVARGGQGNSPLHF; cdr3_nt: TGTGCCAGCAGCGTTGCCAGAGGGGGTCAGGGGAATTCACCCCTCCACTTT
clone_size: .; v_call: TRBV18; j_call: TRBJ2-1; d_call: TRBD2; cdr3_aa: CASSPLFLAEWSSYNEQFF; cdr3_nt: TGTGCCAGCTCACCTCTATTTCTAGCGGAGTGGAGCTCCTACAATGAGCAGTTCTTC
clone_size: .; v_call: TRBV7-8; j_call: TRBJ2-7; d_call: .; cdr3_aa: CASSLGGSLREQYF; cdr3_nt: TGTGCCAGCAGCTTAGGTGGGTCCCTAAGGGAGCAGTACTTC
clone_size: .; v_call: TRBV27; j_call: TRBJ2-2; d_call: TRBD2; cdr3_aa: CALSLAGQYFPANTGELFF; cdr3_nt: TGTGCCCTCTCCTTAGCGGGCCAATACTTTCCCGCGAACACCGGGGAGCTGTTTTTT
clone_size: few; v_call: TRBV5-4; j_call: TRBJ1-1; d_call: .; cdr3_aa: CASSSAGEAFF; cdr3_nt: TGTGCCAGCAGCTCAGCCGGTGAAGCTTTCTTT
clone_size: .; v_call: TRBV28; j_call: TRBJ1-2; d_call: TRBD1; cdr3_aa: CASSVGQGAGGYTF; cdr3_nt: TGTGCCAGCAGTGTCGGACAGGGGGCCGGTGGCTACACCTTC
clone_size: once; v_call: TRBV11-1; j_call: TRBJ2-7; d_call: .; cdr3_aa: CASSLEGGGRHYEQYF; cdr3_nt: TGTGCCAGCAGCTTAGAGGGGGGGGGACGACACTACGAGCAGTACTTC
clone_size: .; v_call: TRBV2; j_call: TRBJ2-6; d_call: .; cdr3_aa: CASSDSGSGANVLTF; cdr3_nt: TGTGCCAGCAGTGACTCGGGTTCCGGGGCCAACGTCCTGACTTTC
clone_size: .; v_call: TRBV15; j_call: TRBJ1-5; d_call: .; cdr3_aa: CATSRPSQRPQHF; cdr3_nt: TGTGCCACCAGCAGACCCAGCCAACGGCCCCAGCATTTT
clone_size: .; v_call: TRBV28; j_call: TRBJ2-7; d_call: .; cdr3_aa: CASSLPGGGRTSYEQYF; cdr3_nt: TGTGCCAGCAGTCTGCCAGGAGGGGGCAGGACCTCCTACGAGCAGTACTTC
clone_size: .; v_call: TRBV6-1; j_call: TRBJ2-7; d_call: TRBD2; cdr3_aa: CASSAGLAGEAYEQYF; cdr3_nt: TGTGCCAGCAGTGCAGGACTAGCGGGAGAGGCCTACGAGCAGTACTTC
clone_size: once; v_call: TRBV27; j_call: TRBJ1-1; d_call: .; cdr3_aa: CASRVPGTTEAFF; cdr3_nt: TGTGCCAGCAGAGTCCCCGGGACTACTGAAGCTTTCTTT
clone_size: .; v_call: TRBV5-5; j_call: TRBJ2-7; d_call: .; cdr3_aa: CASSLGNTGNSYEQYF; cdr3_nt: TGTGCCAGCAGCTTGGGTAACACAGGGAACTCCTACGAGCAGTACTTC
clone_size: .; v_call: TRBV7-9; j_call: TRBJ1-2; d_call: .; cdr3_aa: CASSLDALYGYTF; cdr3_nt: TGTGCCAGCAGCCTAGACGCCCTCTATGGCTACACCTTC
clone_size: .; v_call: TRBV7-3; j_call: TRBJ2-1; d_call: TRBD2; cdr3_aa: CASSSREGPRNEQFF; cdr3_nt: TGTGCCAGCAGCTCTCGGGAGGGCCCCCGGAATGAGCAGTTCTTC
clone_size: few; v_call: TRBV19; j_call: TRBJ2-2; d_call: .; cdr3_aa: CASTLGGHNTGELFF; cdr3_nt: TGTGCCAGTACCCTCGGGGGGCACAACACCGGGGAGCTGTTTTTT
clone_size: .; v_call: TRBV9; j_call: TRBJ2-7; d_call: TRBD1; cdr3_aa: CASSVDPSGTGAYEQYF; cdr3_nt: TGTGCCAGCAGCGTAGATCCCTCAGGGACAGGGGCCTACGAGCAGTACTTC
clone_size: .; v_call: TRBV5-4; j_call: TRBJ1-6; d_call: .; cdr3_aa: CASSPDQDHSPLHF; cdr3_nt: TGTGCCAGCAGCCCGGACCAGGACCATTCACCCCTCCACTTT
clone_size: .; v_call: TRBV27; j_call: TRBJ2-1; d_call: .; cdr3_aa: CASSLLGANNEQFF; cdr3_nt: TGTGCCAGCAGCCTACTGGGGGCCAACAATGAGCAGTTCTTC
clone_size: once; v_call: TRBV28; j_call: TRBJ1-4; d_call: TRBD1; cdr3_aa: CASSRADRGRNEKLFF; cdr3_nt: TGTGCCAGCAGCCGCGCCGACAGGGGAAGGAATGAAAAACTGTTTTTT
clone_size: .; v_call: TRBV30; j_call: TRBJ1-2; d_call: .; cdr3_aa: CACFVGSGFGGYTF; cdr3_nt: TGTGCCTGTTTTGTGGGGTCAGGGTTCGGTGGCTACACCTTC
clone_size: .; v_call: TRBV5-1; j_call: TRBJ1-2; d_call: TRBD1; cdr3_aa: CASSRWPGTGVGYTF; cdr3_nt: TGCGCCAGCAGCCGTTGGCCAGGGACAGGGGTCGGCTACACCTTC
clone_size: .; v_call: TRBV20-1; j_call: TRBJ2-5; d_call: .; cdr3_aa: CSAARETQYF; cdr3_nt: TGCAGTGCTGCTAGGGAGACCCAGTACTTC
clone_size: few; v_call: TRBV27; j_call: TRBJ2-7; d_call: .; cdr3_aa: CASSLSKGSYEQYF; cdr3_nt: TGTGCCAGCAGTTTATCGAAAGGGAGCTACGAGCAGTACTTC
clone_size: .; v_call: TRBV11-2; j_call: TRBJ1-4; d_call: .; cdr3_aa: CASSFTSTNEKLFF; cdr3_nt: TGTGCCAGCAGCTTCACCTCAACTAATGAAAAACTGTTTTTT
clone_size: .; v_call: TRBV6-1; j_call: TRBJ2-3; d_call: TRBD2; cdr3_aa: CASSVQSGSTDTQYF; cdr3_nt: TGTGCCAGCAGCGTACAAAGCGGGAGTACAGATACGCAGTATTTT
clone_size: .; v_call: TRBV28; j_call: TRBJ2-2; d_call: TRBD2; cdr3_aa: CASSLEGLAGYTGELFF; cdr3_nt: TGTGCCAGCAGTTTAGAAGGTCTAGCGGGGTACACCGGGGAGCTGTTTTTT
clone_size: .; v_call: TRBV5-4; j_call: TRBJ2-2; d_call: .; cdr3_aa: CASSLRGGGDWTGELFF; cdr3_nt: TGTGCCAGCAGCTTGAGAGGTGGCGGGGACTGGACCGGGGAGCTGTTTTTT
clone_size: .; v_call: TRBV4-2; j_call: TRBJ1-4; d_call: TRBD1; cdr3_aa: CASSQDPQGASVNEKLFF; cdr3_nt: TGTGCCAGCAGCCAAGATCCCCAGGGGGCGAGTGTTAATGAAAAACTGTTTTTT
clone_size: few; v_call: TRBV28; j_call: TRBJ1-1; d_call: .; cdr3_aa: CASSRVNNPNTEAFF; cdr3_nt: TGTGCCAGCAGTCGGGTGAACAACCCGAACACTGAAGCTTTCTTT
clone_size: few; v_call: TRBV27; j_call: TRBJ1-6; d_call: TRBD1; cdr3_aa: CASSLWGQGSSPLHF; cdr3_nt: TGTGCCAGCAGTTTATGGGGACAGGGAAGTTCACCCCTCCACTTT
clone_size: few; v_call: TRBV7-9; j_call: TRBJ1-2; d_call: .; cdr3_aa: CASSYNYGYTF; cdr3_nt: TGTGCCAGCAGTTATAACTATGGCTACACCTTC
clone_size: .; v_call: TRBV5-1; j_call: TRBJ2-7; d_call: .; cdr3_aa: CASSYPGAYEQYF; cdr3_nt: TGCGCCAGCAGCTACCCAGGGGCCTACGAGCAGTACTTC
clone_size: .; v_call: TRBV19; j_call: TRBJ2-1; d_call: TRBD1; cdr3_aa: CASSSGTGLIEQFF; cdr3_nt: TGTGCCAGTAGTTCCGGGACAGGGTTGATTGAGCAGTTCTTC
clone_size: .; v_call: TRBV27; j_call: TRBJ1-2; d_call: .; cdr3_aa: CASSPEGGGQGYTF; cdr3_nt: TGTGCCAGCAGCCCAGAGGGTGGGGGGCAGGGCTACACCTTC
clone_size: once; v_call: TRBV9; j_call: TRBJ2-2; d_call: TRBD1; cdr3_aa: CASSVEGQGNTGELFF; cdr3_nt: TGTGCCAGCAGCGTAGAGGGACAGGGGAACACCGGGGAGCTGTTTTTT
clone_size: .; v_call: TRBV27; j_call: TRBJ2-1; d_call: TRBD2; cdr3_aa: CASRLRTSGFPYNEQFF; cdr3_nt: TGTGCCAGCAGGTTACGGACTAGCGGGTTCCCCTACAATGAGCAGTTCTTC
clone_size: .; v_call: TRBV5-5; j_call: TRBJ2-7; d_call: .; cdr3_aa: CASSSSPRRVEQYF; cdr3_nt: TGTGCCAGCAGCTCCTCCCCCCGACGGGTTGAGCAGTACTTC
clone_size: .; v_call: TRBV4-3; j_call: TRBJ2-7; d_call: .; cdr3_aa: CASSQIWPGNSYEQYF; cdr3_nt: TGCGCCAGCAGCCAAATCTGGCCAGGGAACTCCTACGAGCAGTACTTC
clone_size: .; v_call: TRBV30; j_call: TRBJ2-7; d_call: TRBD1; cdr3_aa: CAWRRQGPTYEQYF; cdr3_nt: TGTGCCTGGAGGAGACAGGGACCTACCTACGAGCAGTACTTC
clone_size: .; v_call: TRBV19; j_call: TRBJ2-7; d_call: .; cdr3_aa: CASNKGPNYEQYF; cdr3_nt: TGTGCCAGTAACAAAGGACCGAACTACGAGCAGTACTTC
clone_size: .; v_call: TRBV19; j_call: TRBJ1-3; d_call: .; cdr3_aa: CASSIVGAAFSGNTIYF; cdr3_nt: TGTGCCAGTAGTATAGTAGGCGCAGCATTCTCTGGAAACACCATATATTTT
clone_size: .; v_call: TRBV27; j_call: TRBJ1-6; d_call: .; cdr3_aa: CASSFGSSYNSPLHF; cdr3_nt: TGTGCCAGCAGTTTCGGGAGCTCCTATAATTCACCCCTCCACTTT
clone_size: .; v_call: TRBV21-1; j_call: TRBJ1-2; d_call: .; cdr3_aa: CASSKTNGTGGLLHGYTF; cdr3_nt: TGTGCCAGCAGCAAAACTAACGGGACAGGGGGTCTTTTGCATGGCTACACCTTC
clone_size: .; v_call: TRBV28; j_call: TRBJ2-1; d_call: TRBD2; cdr3_aa: CASSFRPSGTEQFF; cdr3_nt: TGTGCCAGCAGTTTTAGGCCTAGCGGGACTGAGCAGTTCTTC
clone_size: once; v_call: TRBV7-8; j_call: TRBJ2-5; d_call: .; cdr3_aa: CASTLGLPETQYF; cdr3_nt: TGTGCCAGTACCCTAGGGCTCCCAGAGACCCAGTACTTC
clone_size: .; v_call: TRBV6-1; j_call: TRBJ2-7; d_call: .; cdr3_aa: CASSEARAYEQYF; cdr3_nt: TGTGCCAGCAGTGAAGCGCGGGCCTACGAGCAGTACTTC
clone_size: .; v_call: TRBV5-1; j_call: TRBJ2-3; d_call: TRBD2; cdr3_aa: CASSLIGTSGVSSSTDTQYF; cdr3_nt: TGCGCCAGCAGCTTGATAGGGACTAGCGGGGTGTCATCTAGCACAGATACGCAGTATTTT
clone_size: few; v_call: TRBV4-1; j_call: TRBJ2-2; d_call: TRBD1; cdr3_aa: CASSQTGRGMDTGELFF; cdr3_nt: TGCGCCAGCAGCCAAACGGGCAGGGGGATGGACACCGGGGAGCTGTTTTTT
clone_size: .; v_call: TRBV29-1; j_call: TRBJ1-2; d_call: .; cdr3_aa: CSVGRNYGYTF; cdr3_nt: TGCAGCGTTGGGAGAAACTATGGCTACACCTTC
clone_size: .; v_call: TRBV19; j_call: TRBJ2-7; d_call: .; cdr3_aa: CASSIAQGPDYEQYF; cdr3_nt: TGTGCCAGTAGTATAGCGCAGGGACCGGATTACGAGCAGTACTTC
clone_size: .; v_call: TRBV6-4; j_call: TRBJ2-1; d_call: .; cdr3_aa: CASSRKSGFSYDEQFF; cdr3_nt: TGTGCCAGCAGTCGAAAATCAGGCTTTAGCTACGATGAGCAGTTCTTC
clone_size: .; v_call: TRBV7-9; j_call: TRBJ2-1; d_call: .; cdr3_aa: CASSPYNEQFF; cdr3_nt: TGTGCCAGCAGCCCTTACAATGAGCAGTTCTTC
clone_size: .; v_call: TRBV5-4; j_call: TRBJ1-1; d_call: .; cdr3_aa: CASSPDFGGSAEAFF; cdr3_nt: TGTGCCAGCAGCCCCGATTTCGGGGGCTCGGCTGAAGCTTTCTTT